This T cell receptor beta chain was retrieved from a study of PD-L1 blockade in urothelial cancer. Study-level background: A median roughly 150,000 T cells were found in blood samples.

The data were produced by immunoSEQ multiplex PCR, yet TCRdb's version contains in-frame clones alone and is incomplete. The repertoire holds 20,000 to 30,000 clones, with less than 90% as singletons. Germline loops: CDR1 LNHDA, CDR2 SQIVND (reference sequence). The V end was cut by 2 bases, the J end by 3 bases, with 13 bases between. This CDR3 region has 15 residues. Each individual provided 1 to 8 samples (taken pretreatment and on-treatment). This receptor was identified in a man aged 65 to 79 with urothelial cancer. Here the sequenced sample was PBMCs, taken around atezolizumab (anti-PD-L1) treatment. The V gene is TRBV19, the J gene TRBJ2-5; D is perhaps TRBD2 (7 bases). CDR3 protein: CASSISAGAEETQYF. The CDR3, as DNA: TGTGCCAGTAGTATATCCGCGGGGGCGGAAGAGACCCAGTACTTC.